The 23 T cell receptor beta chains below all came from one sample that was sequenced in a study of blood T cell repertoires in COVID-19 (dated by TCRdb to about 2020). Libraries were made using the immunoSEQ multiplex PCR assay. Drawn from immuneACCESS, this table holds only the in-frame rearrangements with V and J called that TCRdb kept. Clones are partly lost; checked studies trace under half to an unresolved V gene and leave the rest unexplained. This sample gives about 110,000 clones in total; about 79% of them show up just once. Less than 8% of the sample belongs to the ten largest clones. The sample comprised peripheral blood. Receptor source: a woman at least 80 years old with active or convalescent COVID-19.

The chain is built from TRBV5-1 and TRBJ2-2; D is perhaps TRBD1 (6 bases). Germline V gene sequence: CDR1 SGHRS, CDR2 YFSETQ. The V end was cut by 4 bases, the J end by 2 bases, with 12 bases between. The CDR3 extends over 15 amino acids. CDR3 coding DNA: TGCGCCAGCAGCCTCCGGACAGCAAACACCGGGGAGCTGTTTTTT. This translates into CASSLRTANTGELFF.

The CDR3 DNA reads TGTGCCAGCAGCTTAGACCACAGGGCTGGTGGCTACACCTTC. Translated: CASSLDHRAGGYTF. The chain has TRBV7-9 and TRBJ1-2, with D perhaps matching TRBD1 (6 bases). Germline loops: CDR1 SEHNR, CDR2 FQNEAQ (reference sequence). This CDR3 is 14 amino acids long. V lost 1 base and J 7 bases, leaving 13 bases between the germline ends.

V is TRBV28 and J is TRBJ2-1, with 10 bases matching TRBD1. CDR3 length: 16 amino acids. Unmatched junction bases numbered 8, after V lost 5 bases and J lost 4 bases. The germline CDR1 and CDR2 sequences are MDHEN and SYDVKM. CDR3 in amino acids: CASSLTTGGGYNEQFF. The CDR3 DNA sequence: TGTGCCAGCAGTCTAACGACAGGGGGCGGGTACAATGAGCAGTTCTTC.

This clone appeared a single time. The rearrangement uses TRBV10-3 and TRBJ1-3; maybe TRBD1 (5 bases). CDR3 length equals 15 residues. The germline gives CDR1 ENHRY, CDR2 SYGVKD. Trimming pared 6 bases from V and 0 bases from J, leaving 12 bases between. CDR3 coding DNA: TGTGCCATCAGAACGGGGGGACCCTCTGGAAACACCATATATTTT. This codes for CAIRTGGPSGNTIYF.

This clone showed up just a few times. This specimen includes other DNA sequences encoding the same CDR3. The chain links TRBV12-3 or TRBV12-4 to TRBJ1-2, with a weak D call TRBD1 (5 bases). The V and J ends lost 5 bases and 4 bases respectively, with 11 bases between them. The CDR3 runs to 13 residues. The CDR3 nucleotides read TGTGCCAGCAGTCGCGACAGCCTCTATGGCTACACCTTC. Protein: CASSRDSLYGYTF.

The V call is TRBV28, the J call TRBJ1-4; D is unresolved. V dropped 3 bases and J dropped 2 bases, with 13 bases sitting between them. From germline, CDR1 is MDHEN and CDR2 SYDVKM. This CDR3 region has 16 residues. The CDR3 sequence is CASSFRVGKTNEKLFF. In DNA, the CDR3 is TGTGCCAGCAGTTTTCGGGTAGGCAAGACTAATGAAAAACTGTTTTTT. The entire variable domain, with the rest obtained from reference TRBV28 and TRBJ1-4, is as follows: DVKVTQSSRYLVKRTGEKVFLECVQDMDHENMFWYRQDPGLGLRLIYFSYDVKMKEKGDIPEGYSVSREKKERFSLILESASTNQTSMYLCASSFRVGKTNEKLFFGSGTQLSVL.

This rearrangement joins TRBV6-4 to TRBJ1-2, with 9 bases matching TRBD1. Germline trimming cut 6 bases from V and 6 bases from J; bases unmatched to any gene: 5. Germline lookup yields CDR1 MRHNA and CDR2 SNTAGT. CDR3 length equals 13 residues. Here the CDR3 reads CASRYRGRNGYTF. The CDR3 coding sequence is TGTGCCAGCAGGTACAGGGGGCGTAATGGCTACACCTTC.

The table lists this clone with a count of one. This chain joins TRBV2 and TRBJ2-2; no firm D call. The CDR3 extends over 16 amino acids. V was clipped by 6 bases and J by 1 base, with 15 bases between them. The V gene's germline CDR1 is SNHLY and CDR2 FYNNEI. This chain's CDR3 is CASRKDLLLNTGELFF. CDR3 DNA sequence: TGTGCCAGCAGGAAAGACTTGCTCTTGAACACCGGGGAGCTGTTTTTT.

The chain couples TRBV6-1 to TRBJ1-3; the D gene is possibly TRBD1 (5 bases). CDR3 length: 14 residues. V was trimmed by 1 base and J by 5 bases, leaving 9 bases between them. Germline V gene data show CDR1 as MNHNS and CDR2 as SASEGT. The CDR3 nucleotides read TGTGCCAGCAGTGAAGTGGCAGGGCGAAACACCATATATTTT. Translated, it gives CASSEVAGRNTIYF.

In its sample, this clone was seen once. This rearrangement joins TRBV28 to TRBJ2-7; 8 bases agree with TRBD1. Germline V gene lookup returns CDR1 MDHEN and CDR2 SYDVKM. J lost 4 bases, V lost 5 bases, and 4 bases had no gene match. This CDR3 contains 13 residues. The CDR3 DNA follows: TGTGCCAGCAGTCCGGACAGGGCGTACGAGCAGTACTTC. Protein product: CASSPDRAYEQYF.

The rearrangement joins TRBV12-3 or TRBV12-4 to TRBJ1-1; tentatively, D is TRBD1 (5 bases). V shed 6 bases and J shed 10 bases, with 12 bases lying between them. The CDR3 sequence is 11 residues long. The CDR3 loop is CASSKRQRAFF. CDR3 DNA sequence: TGTGCCAGCAGCAAGAGACAGCGAGCTTTCTTT.

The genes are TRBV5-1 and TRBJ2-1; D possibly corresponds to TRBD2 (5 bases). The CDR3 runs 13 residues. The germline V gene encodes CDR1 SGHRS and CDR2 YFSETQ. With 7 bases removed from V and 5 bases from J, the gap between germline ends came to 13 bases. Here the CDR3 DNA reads TGCGCCAGCCGGCGGGTAAAAGACAATGAGCAGTTCTTC. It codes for CASRRVKDNEQFF. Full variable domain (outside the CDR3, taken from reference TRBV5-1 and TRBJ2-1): KAGVTQTPRYLIKTRGQQVTLSCSPISGHRSVSWYQQTPGQGLQFLFEYFSETQRNKGNFPGRFSGRQFSNSRSEMNVSTLELGDSALYLCASRRVKDNEQFFGPGTRLTVL.

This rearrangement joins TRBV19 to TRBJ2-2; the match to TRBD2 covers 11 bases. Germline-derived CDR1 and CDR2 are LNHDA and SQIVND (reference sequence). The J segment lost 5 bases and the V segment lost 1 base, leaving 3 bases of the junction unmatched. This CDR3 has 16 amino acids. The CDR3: CASSIVLAGGTGELFF. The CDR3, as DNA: TGTGCCAGTAGTATAGTCCTAGCGGGAGGTACCGGGGAGCTGTTTTTT.

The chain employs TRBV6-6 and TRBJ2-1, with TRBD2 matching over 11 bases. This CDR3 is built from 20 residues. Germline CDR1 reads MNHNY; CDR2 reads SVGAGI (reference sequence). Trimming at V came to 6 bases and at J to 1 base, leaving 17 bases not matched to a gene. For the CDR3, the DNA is TGTGCCAGCAGCTCCCCAACCGGGACTAGCGGTTCGAGGTCCTACAATGAGCAGTTCTTC. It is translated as CASSSPTGTSGSRSYNEQFF.

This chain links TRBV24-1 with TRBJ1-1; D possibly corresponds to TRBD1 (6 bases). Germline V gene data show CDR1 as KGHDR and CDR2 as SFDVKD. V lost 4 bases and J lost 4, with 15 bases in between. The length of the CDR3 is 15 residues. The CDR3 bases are TGTGCCACCAGTGAACGCGGCAGGGGTGGCACTGAAGCTTTCTTT. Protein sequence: CATSERGRGGTEAFF.

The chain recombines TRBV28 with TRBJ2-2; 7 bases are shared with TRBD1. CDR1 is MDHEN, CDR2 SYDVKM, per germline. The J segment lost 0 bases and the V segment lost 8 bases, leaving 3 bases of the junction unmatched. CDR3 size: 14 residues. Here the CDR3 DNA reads TGTGCCAGCCTACAGGGGTCGAACACCGGGGAGCTGTTTTTT. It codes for CASLQGSNTGELFF.

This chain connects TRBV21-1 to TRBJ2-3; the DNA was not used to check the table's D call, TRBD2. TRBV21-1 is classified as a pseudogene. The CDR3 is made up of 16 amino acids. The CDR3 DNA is TGTGCCAGCAGCAAAGCTAGGAGGGGAGAGACAGATACGCAGTATTTT. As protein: CASSKARRGETDTQYF.

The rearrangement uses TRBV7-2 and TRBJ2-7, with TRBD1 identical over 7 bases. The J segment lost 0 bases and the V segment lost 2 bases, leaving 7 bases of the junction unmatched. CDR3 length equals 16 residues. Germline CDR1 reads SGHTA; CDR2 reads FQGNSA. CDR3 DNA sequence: TGTGCCAGCAGCTTAACAGGGGATTTGGGCTCCTACGAGCAGTACTTC. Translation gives CASSLTGDLGSYEQYF.

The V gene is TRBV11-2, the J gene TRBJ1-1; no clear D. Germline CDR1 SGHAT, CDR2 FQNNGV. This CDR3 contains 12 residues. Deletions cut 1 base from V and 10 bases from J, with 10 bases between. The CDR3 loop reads CASSLGVIRAFF. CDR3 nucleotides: TGTGCCAGCAGCTTAGGTGTAATCAGAGCTTTCTTT.

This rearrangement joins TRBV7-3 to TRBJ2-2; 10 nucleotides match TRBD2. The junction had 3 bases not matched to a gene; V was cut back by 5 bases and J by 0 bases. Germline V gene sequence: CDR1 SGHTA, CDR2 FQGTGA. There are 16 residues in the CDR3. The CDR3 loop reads CASSPGLAANTGELFF. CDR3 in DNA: TGTGCCAGCAGCCCCGGACTAGCGGCGAACACCGGGGAGCTGTTTTTT.

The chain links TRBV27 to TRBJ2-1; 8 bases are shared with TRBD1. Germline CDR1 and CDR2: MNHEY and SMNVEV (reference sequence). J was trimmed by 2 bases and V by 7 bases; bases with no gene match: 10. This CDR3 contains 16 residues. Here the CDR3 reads CASIDRGQTTYNEQFF. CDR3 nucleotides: TGTGCCAGCATCGACAGGGGTCAAACAACCTACAATGAGCAGTTCTTC.

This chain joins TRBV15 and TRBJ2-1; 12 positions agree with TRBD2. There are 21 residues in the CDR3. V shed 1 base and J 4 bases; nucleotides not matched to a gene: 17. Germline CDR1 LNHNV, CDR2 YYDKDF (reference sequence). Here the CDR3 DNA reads TGTGCCACCAGCAGAGGGGGACCAGCGGCTAGCGGGAGGGGAGGATACAATGAGCAGTTCTTC. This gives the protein CATSRGGPAASGRGGYNEQFF.

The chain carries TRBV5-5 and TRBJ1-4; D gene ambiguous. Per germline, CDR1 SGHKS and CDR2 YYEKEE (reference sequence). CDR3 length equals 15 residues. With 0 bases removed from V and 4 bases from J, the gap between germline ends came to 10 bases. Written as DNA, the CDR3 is TGTGCCAGCAGCTTGGCAGGCAATGGTAATGAAAAACTGTTTTTT. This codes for CASSLAGNGNEKLFF.